The 18 T cell receptor beta chains reported below all come from one sample, sequenced in a study of post-analysis software for immune sequencing data. Unique molecular identifiers were carried by the TCR beta cDNA libraries. TCRdb ran MiXCR on the PCR reads and lists one entry per CDR3 protein. The sample carries roughly 730,000 distinct CDR3 sequences, roughly 27% recorded once. Study observations and caveats: Controls had lower frequencies than patients of a few TRBV segments, which included TRBV5-6, TRBV5-1 and TRBV20-1.

These receptors' antigens are unknown. The sample comprised blood. Source of these receptors: a girl aged 10 to 17 with multiple sclerosis.

J is TRBJ2-5 and V is TRBV7-2, with D maybe TRBD1 (5 bases). Germline V gives CDR1 SGHTA, CDR2 FQGNSA. Between the trimmed V and J ends, which lost 1 base and 4 bases, there was a span of 16 bases. The length of the CDR3 is 16 residues. The CDR3 sequence is CASSLGPQARGETQYF. The CDR3 DNA reads TGTGCCAGCAGCTTAGGACCCCAGGCTAGGGGAGAGACCCAGTACTTC.

CDR3 nucleotide sequence: TGTGCCACCAGTGTAGGACTTTCGAGAGGCTACACCTTC. It specifies CATSVGLSRGYTF. The rearrangement joins TRBV24-1 to TRBJ1-2; D gene ambiguous. From germline, CDR1 is KGHDR and CDR2 SFDVKD. The CDR3 spans 13 residues. The V end lost 5 bases, the J end lost 8 bases, and 14 bases lay between the germline ends.

This clonotype showed up just a few times. V is TRBV12-5 and J is TRBJ2-3, with D uncertain. Germline values: CDR1 LGHNT, CDR2 FRNRAP. The ends were cut back, 5 bases at V and 0 bases at J, with 12 bases in the middle. The CDR3 loop spans 15 amino acids. The CDR3 reads CASGPNLQSTDTQYF. CDR3 nucleotides: TGTGCTAGTGGTCCCAATCTCCAAAGCACAGATACGCAGTATTTT.

This clonotype was seen at least ten times. V gene TRBV7-2 combines with J gene TRBJ2-5; no definite D call. The CDR3 sequence is 15 residues long. Trimming removed 1 base from V and 2 bases from J, with 11 bases in between. The germline CDR1 and CDR2 sequences are SGHTA and FQGNSA. CDR3 DNA sequence: TGTGCCAGCAGCTTAGTTGGTGGCGGACAAGAGACCCAGTACTTC. This translates into CASSLVGGGQETQYF.

V usage is TRBV7-8 and J usage is TRBJ2-5, with D perhaps TRBD2 (6 bases). V lost 0 bases, J lost 4 bases, and 18 bases lay in between. The CDR3 totals 17 residues. Germline lookup yields CDR1 SGHVS and CDR2 FQNEAQ. The CDR3 DNA sequence: TGTGCCAGCAGCTTAGCGCGGCGACTAGGGCTGCGAGAGACCCAGTACTTC. It is translated as CASSLARRLGLRETQYF. Complete variable domain (other parts from reference TRBV7-8 and TRBJ2-5): GAGVSQSPRYKVAKRGQDVALRCDPISGHVSLFWYQQALGQGPEFLTYFQNEAQLDKSGLPSDRFFAERPEGSVSTLKIQRTQQEDSAVYLCASSLARRLGLRETQYFGPGTRLLVL.

CDR3 region: CASSHVGYGGCQPQHF. The CDR3 DNA follows: TGTGCCAGCAGCCACGTGGGGTATGGGGGGTGTCAGCCCCAGCATTTT. The rearrangement links TRBV7-2 to TRBJ1-5; possibly TRBD1 for D (5 bases). CDR3 length: 16 residues. Germline V lookup: CDR1 SGHTA, CDR2 FQGNSA. Trimming took off 5 bases at V and 6 bases at J, with 20 bases between the two ends.

This clonotype was seen more than once but under ten times. The CDR3 nucleotides read TGCAGCGTTGAAGATCGTTTCCGGATTGGGGATACGCAGTATTTT. Protein sequence: CSVEDRFRIGDTQYF. The V call is TRBV29-1, the J call TRBJ2-3; D is undetermined. V was cut by 0 bases and J by 6 bases, with 16 bases left in between. This CDR3 contains 15 residues. From germline, CDR1 is SQVTM and CDR2 ANQGSEA.

The J gene is TRBJ2-1, the V gene TRBV20-1; 8 nucleotides line up with TRBD1. From germline, CDR1 is DFQATT and CDR2 SNEGSKA (reference sequence). After removal of 6 bases from V and 2 bases from J, the junction contained 6 bases not matched to a gene. CDR3 length: 14 amino acids. This CDR3 is CSATDRATYNEQFF. The CDR3 nucleotides read TGCAGTGCAACGGACAGGGCGACCTACAATGAGCAGTTCTTC.

This clonotype was seen only a few times. The gene calls are TRBV28 and TRBJ2-1; 7 nucleotides line up with TRBD2. The V and J ends lost 8 bases and 2 bases, in that order; junction bases with no gene match: 9. The CDR3 contains 15 residues. Germline lookup yields CDR1 MDHEN and CDR2 SYDVKM. DNA for the CDR3: TGTGCCAGCTCCCAGGGAGGGGTTACCTACAATGAGCAGTTCTTC. Its translation is CASSQGGVTYNEQFF.

This clonotype has ten or more counts. This rearrangement joins TRBV20-1 to TRBJ2-1; D gene uncertain. Per the germline V gene, CDR1 is DFQATT and CDR2 is SNEGSKA (reference sequence). The CDR3 is made up of 13 amino acids. CDR3 loop: CGLRPPADNEQFF. The CDR3 nucleotides read TGCGGCCTCAGACCCCCGGCGGACAATGAGCAGTTCTTC.

At least ten counts were recorded for this clonotype. The V gene is TRBV28, the J gene TRBJ2-4; D may be TRBD2 (6 bases). From germline, CDR1 is MDHEN and CDR2 SYDVKM. V lost 7 bases to trimming and J lost 0 bases, with 10 bases between them. The CDR3 is 14 amino acids. The CDR3: CASTRGIAKNIQYF. CDR3 DNA: TGTGCCAGCACACGGGGGATAGCCAAAAACATTCAGTACTTC.

This clonotype was counted a few times. This chain uses TRBV3-1 with TRBJ2-3; 7 bases fit TRBD2. After removal of 0 bases from V and 4 bases from J, the junction contained 4 bases not matched to a gene. CDR3 length equals 15 residues. Per germline, CDR1 LGHDT and CDR2 YNNKEL (reference sequence). The chain's CDR3 is CASSQDIGRADTQYF. The CDR3 nucleotides are TGTGCCAGCAGCCAAGATATTGGGAGGGCAGATACGCAGTATTTT.

This clonotype was seen only a few times. The rearrangement joins TRBV7-2 to TRBJ2-1, with D uncertain. V shed 6 bases and J shed 4 bases, with 13 bases lying between them. Germline V CDR1 and CDR2: SGHTA, FQGNSA. This CDR3 has 14 amino acids. As DNA, the CDR3 is TGTGCCAGCAGATTGCAGATCCGGTACAATGAGCAGTTCTTC. It codes for CASRLQIRYNEQFF.

This clonotype has a count of ten or more. V is TRBV20-1 and J is TRBJ2-7; no clear D gene. Germline V gene lookup returns CDR1 DFQATT and CDR2 SNEGSKA (reference sequence). This CDR3 spans 13 amino acids. Trimming pared 1 base from V and 6 bases from J, leaving 13 bases between. The CDR3 spells CSARVPQEREQYF. The CDR3 DNA reads as TGCAGTGCTAGAGTCCCCCAGGAGCGCGAGCAGTACTTC.

The chain links TRBV7-9 to TRBJ2-3; D is undetermined. The CDR3 covers 14 residues. Per the germline V gene, CDR1 is SEHNR and CDR2 is FQNEAQ (reference sequence). V gave up 1 base and J gave up 4 bases, with 9 bases separating them. The CDR3 loop reads CASSLEGRADTQYF. DNA of the CDR3: TGTGCCAGCAGCTTAGAAGGAAGGGCAGATACGCAGTATTTT. Variable domain in full (rest from reference TRBV7-9 and TRBJ2-3): DTGVSQNPRHKITKRGQNVTFRCDPISEHNRLYWYRQTLGQGPEFLTYFQNEAQLEKSRLLSDRFSAERPKGSFSTLEIQRTEQGDSAMYLCASSLEGRADTQYFGPGTRLTVL.

A note on this clonotype: Since a much larger clone is just one base distant, this may be a read error. V is TRBV6-4 and J is TRBJ2-1; D is possibly TRBD2 (6 bases). Germline V gene data show CDR1 as MRHNA and CDR2 as SNTAGT. This CDR3 comprises 15 residues. The CDR3 region is CASSLRGGSYNGQFF. CDR3 coding DNA: TGTGCCAGCAGTCTCCGGGGAGGCTCCTACAATGGGCAGTTCTTC.

The genes are TRBV7-2 and TRBJ2-5; D is unclear. The CDR3 has 13 amino acids. The germline CDR1 and CDR2 sequences are SGHTA and FQGNSA. V lost 7 bases and J lost 4, with 13 bases in between. The CDR3 is CASKKGSVETQYF. The CDR3 DNA reads TGTGCCAGCAAAAAGGGATCGGTAGAGACCCAGTACTTC.

This clonotype was seen repeatedly, ten times or more. Here the CDR3 reads CASGITGDQRFF. The CDR3 DNA reads TGTGCCAGCGGAATCACGGGGGACCAAAGGTTCTTC. This rearrangement joins TRBV6-5 to TRBJ2-1; D perhaps matches TRBD2 (6 bases). The germline gives CDR1 MNHEY, CDR2 SVGAGI. CDR3 length: 12 amino acids. V gave up 8 bases and J gave up 15 bases, with 20 bases separating them.